Shown below are 9 T cell receptor beta chains from a single sample sequenced in a study of tumor-infiltrating lymphocytes in primary liver carcinoma. Co-extraction of RNA and DNA was performed on roughly 20-31 mg of unsorted bulk tissue. Total RNA (around 500 ng) served as template for TCR beta cDNA synthesis primed by a constant-region primer. Employing slightly modified ARM-PCR, three nested multiplex PCR rounds were run, and these gave rise to the TCR beta libraries. The two initial PCR rounds, 9 to 11 cycles each, used TRBV1-TRBV30 forward and C-beta reverse primers. TCRdb reanalysed the multiplex PCR reads using MiXCR and keeps one entry per CDR3 protein. The repertoire has roughly 120,000 distinct CDR3 sequences, 55% to 75% of them found once; the top ten carry around 8.2%. Source material: liver tumor tissue from sampling region 3. Subset here: tumor region T3, left-lateral pole. The receptors shown here come from a woman aged 60-75 years with primary liver carcinoma and hepatitis B virus infection.

This clonotype was seen many times. This chain connects TRBV6-2 or TRBV6-3 to TRBJ1-2; 10 bases are shared with TRBD1. J gave up 4 bases and V 2 bases, and 4 bases lay outside the gene matches. The germline CDR1 and CDR2 sequences are MNHEY and SVGEGT. This CDR3 spans 15 amino acids. Written as DNA, the CDR3 is TGTGCCAGCAGTTACAGGGGACAGGGGACCTATGGCTACACCTTC. It specifies CASSYRGQGTYGYTF.

The sample holds one count of this clonotype. The rearrangement links TRBV11-2 to TRBJ2-5, with D perhaps assigned TRBD1 or TRBD2 (5 bases each). The CDR3 extends over 12 amino acids. Trimming removed 6 bases from V and 13 bases from J, with 18 bases in between. The germline CDR1 and CDR2 sequences are SGHAT and FQNNGV. The CDR3 bases are TGTGCCAGCAGTTTCGGGACGGCGGTCGTGTACTTC. It is translated as CASSFGTAVVYF. Together with reference TRBV11-2 and TRBJ2-5, the CDR3 gives the full variable domain: EAGVAQSPRYKIIEKRQSVAFWCNPISGHATLYWYQQILGQGPKLLIQFQNNGVVDDSQLPKDRFSAERLKGVDSTLKIQPAKLEDSAVYLCASSFGTAVVYFGPGTRLLVL.

Points on this clonotype: A much larger clone differs from this one at a single base, so this may be a read error. V is TRBV6-6 and J is TRBJ2-2; D remains ambiguous. Germline V CDR1 and CDR2: MNHNY, SVGAGI (reference sequence). This CDR3 is built from 14 residues. This chain's CDR3 is CASNYWGNTGELFF. CDR3 in DNA: TGTGCCAGCAATTACTGGGGGAACACCGGGGAGCTGTTTTTT.

About this clonotype: A read error may produce the germline difference seen at one junction end. The chain is built from TRBV11-3 and TRBJ2-1, with 9 positions matching TRBD2. CDR3 length: 18 residues. The V gene's germline CDR1 is SGHNT and CDR2 YENEEA. The CDR3 loop reads CASSLGRGGRADYDEQFF. CDR3 nucleotides: TGTGCCAGCAGCTTAGGTCGAGGCGGGAGGGCCGACTACGATGAGCAGTTCTTC.

The gene calls are TRBV5-1 and TRBJ1-1, with TRBD1 identical over 12 bases. The CDR3 has 19 amino acids. V lost 0 bases, J lost 0 bases, and 9 bases stayed unmatched. Germline V gene lookup returns CDR1 SGHRS and CDR2 YFSETQ. The CDR3, as DNA: TGCGCCAGCAGCTTGGCCGTGGGACAGGGGGCCCGTGTGAACACTGAAGCTTTCTTT. This encodes CASSLAVGQGARVNTEAFF.

Of note for this clonotype: Relative to the germline gene, one junction end is altered; a read error may explain this. The CDR3 is CASSSDTPSSYNEQLF. The CDR3, as DNA: TGTGCCAGCAGCTCAGATACACCGAGCTCCTACAATGAGCAGCTCTTC. The chain links TRBV7-8 to TRBJ2-1, with D unresolved. Looked up from germline, CDR1 is SGHVS and CDR2 is FQNEAQ. The CDR3 runs 16 residues. The whole variable domain, filled in from reference TRBV7-8 and TRBJ2-1, reads GAGVSQSPRYKVAKRGQDVALRCDPISGHVSLFWYQQALGQGPEFLTYFQNEAQLDKSGLPSDRFFAERPEGSVSTLKIQRTQQEDSAVYLCASSSDTPSSYNEQLFGPGTRLTVL.

On this clonotype: The junction does not match germline at one end; this may be a read error. CDR3 residues: CASSGKKATYEQYF. In DNA form, the CDR3 reads TGTGCAAGCAGCGGGAAGAAGGCCACTTACGAGCAGTACTTC. The J gene is TRBJ2-7, the V gene TRBV11-1; 7 positions agree with TRBD2. Germline V gene data show CDR1 as SGHAT and CDR2 as FQDESV (reference sequence). The CDR3 contains 14 residues. Full variable domain (remainder filled in from reference TRBV11-1 and TRBJ2-7): EAEVAQSPRYKITEKSQAVAFWCDPISGHATLYWYRQILGQGPELLVQFQDESVVDDSQLPKDRFSAERLKGVDSTLKIQPAELGDSAMYLCASSGKKATYEQYFGPGTRLTVT.

At least ten counts were recorded for this clonotype. The chain joins TRBV5-4 to TRBJ2-7, with D possibly being TRBD2 (5 bases). In germline, CDR1 is SGHNT, CDR2 YYREEE (reference sequence). This CDR3 is 14 amino acids long. The V gene lost 4 bases and the J gene lost 8 bases, with 19 bases spanning the gap. CDR3: CASSQADIVAKQYF. The CDR3 bases are TGTGCCAGCAGCCAAGCTGATATCGTAGCGAAGCAGTACTTC.

This clonotype has only a few counts. The gene calls are TRBV28 and TRBJ1-1; a possible D gene is TRBD1 (5 bases). The CDR3 sequence is 14 residues long. V was pared by 2 bases and J by 3 bases, with 10 bases between. In germline, CDR1 is MDHEN, CDR2 SYDVKM. The CDR3 loop reads CASSLGGRYTEAFF. CDR3 DNA sequence: TGTGCCAGCAGTTTAGGGGGGAGGTACACTGAAGCTTTCTTT.